Here is one TCR beta chain with its context. A junction end diverges from the germline sequence, so it may reflect a read error. The record originates from a study of neoadjuvant anti-PD-1 for oral cavity cancer. In germline, CDR1 is SGHVS, CDR2 FQNEAQ. CDR3 length: 14 amino acids. Two replicates per tumor sample, mostly from 4.8 ug of genomic DNA. Using immunoSEQ multiplex PCR, the repertoire was profiled, and TCRdb retains in-frame clones only, with some absent. The data show 9,000 to 9,500 clones, about 66% seen once. Sequenced here: tumor tissue, sampled before nivolumab (anti-PD-1) treatment. J is TRBJ2-7 and V is TRBV7-8; TRBD1 agrees at 11 bases. The TCR was taken from a person between 40 and 85 years old with oral cavity squamous cell carcinoma. Here the CDR3 DNA reads TGTGCCAGCAGCCCGGAATACCACCGGGACAGGGGGAAATTC. This codes for CASSPEYHRDRGKF.